The present T cell receptor beta chain was sequenced within a study of control samples from healthy donors and cancer patients. V was trimmed by 4 bases and J by 3 bases, leaving 17 bases between them. This CDR3 is 16 amino acids long. The germline V gene has CDR1 SGHDT and CDR2 YYEEEE. Data came from immunoSEQ multiplex PCR; TCRdb stores just in-frame clones and leaves some out. Of 100,000 to 150,000 clones listed, roughly 90% are singletons. The chain employs TRBV5-6 and TRBJ1-5; D remains ambiguous. This receptor was identified in a woman aged 45-65 years in good health. Sequencing was done on a sample of blood. For the CDR3, the DNA is TGTGCCAGCAGCCTAAAAGTTGTGGGGTACAATCAGCCCCAGCATTTT. Translated, it gives CASSLKVVGYNQPQHF.